What follows are 22 T cell receptor beta chains derived from one specimen sequenced in a study of T cell changes during pregnancy in multiple sclerosis. Sequencing used immunoSEQ multiplex PCR; TCRdb keeps in-frame clones, though not all of them. The repertoire includes 35,000 to 40,000 clones, around 90% of them detected once, and 0.3% to 0.45% sits in the top ten. The sample was CD4+ T cells from peripheral blood mononuclear cells, taken in the third trimester of pregnancy. Source of these receptors: a female donor in good health, enrolled as a control in a pregnancy study.

In this sample, this clone turned up a few times. The chain is built from TRBV18 and TRBJ1-5, with D uncertain. The V gene's germline CDR1 is KGHSH and CDR2 LQKENI. There are 13 residues in the CDR3. V was trimmed by 2 bases and J by 7 bases, leaving 9 bases between them. The CDR3 DNA reads as TGTGCCAGCTCACCAGACGGGAAACAGCCCCAGCATTTT. Amino acid sequence: CASSPDGKQPQHF.

The chain carries TRBV6-1 and TRBJ1-1; maybe TRBD1 (6 bases). Trimming shortened V by 7 bases and J by 0 bases, and 12 bases separated the two germline ends. The germline gives CDR1 MNHNS, CDR2 SASEGT. This CDR3 comprises 14 residues. CDR3 DNA: TGTGCCAGCATATTGACAGGATTGAACACTGAAGCTTTCTTT. This gives the protein CASILTGLNTEAFF.

The chain uses TRBV2 and TRBJ2-5; possible D gene TRBD1, 6 bases. CDR1 and CDR2 (germline): SNHLY, FYNNEI. The CDR3 consists of 16 residues. Trimming removed 2 bases at V and 5 bases at J, with 18 bases between. In DNA form, the CDR3 reads TGTGCCAGCAGTGAAAATCGGCCGTCGAGGGGGGAGACCCAGTACTTC. This codes for CASSENRPSRGETQYF.

The V gene is TRBV14, the J gene TRBJ2-2, with 7 bases matching TRBD1. Germline V gene lookup returns CDR1 SGHDN and CDR2 FVKESK. V was pared by 2 bases and J by 5 bases, with 2 bases of the junction left unmatched. This CDR3 has 14 residues. The CDR3 region has the DNA TGTGCCAGCAGCCAAAACAGGGGAACCGGGGAGCTGTTTTTT. It codes for CASSQNRGTGELFF. The variable domain in full, completed from reference TRBV14 and TRBJ2-2, reads EAGVTQFPSHSVIEKGQTVTLRCDPISGHDNLYWYRRVMGKEIKFLLHFVKESKQDESGMPNNRFLAERTGGTYSTLKVQPAELEDSGVYFCASSQNRGTGELFFGEGSRLTVL.

CDR3 DNA: TGTGCCAGCAGTTTATCGAGTCTAGATAGCGGGCATGAAGCTTTCTTT. Translating it yields CASSLSSLDSGHEAFF. J is TRBJ1-1 and V is TRBV27; D is unclear. The V end lost 0 bases, the J end lost 7 bases, and 18 bases lay between the germline ends. Germline CDR1 MNHEY, CDR2 SMNVEV (reference sequence). The length of the CDR3 is 16 residues.

The sample holds a few counts of this clone. The V call is TRBV28, the J call TRBJ1-2; a possible D gene is TRBD1 (6 bases). The CDR3 is made up of 15 amino acids. V was clipped by 5 bases and J by 6 bases, with 19 bases between them. Germline V CDR1 and CDR2: MDHEN, SYDVKM. CDR3 loop: CASSPLSAKGDGYTF. The CDR3 nucleotides read TGTGCCAGCAGTCCTTTATCGGCGAAGGGGGATGGCTACACCTTC.

The chain employs TRBV6-4 and TRBJ2-3; 10 nucleotides line up with TRBD2. This CDR3 is 16 amino acids long. Germline CDR1 and CDR2: MRHNA and SNTAGT. The V and J ends lost 4 bases and 4 bases, in that order; junction bases with no gene match: 8. CDR3 in DNA: TGTGCCAGCAGTGGAGAAAGCGGGAGGGGACCAGATACGCAGTATTTT. Translation gives CASSGESGRGPDTQYF.

The chain combines TRBV28 with TRBJ1-1; D may be TRBD1 (5 bases). Germline V lookup: CDR1 MDHEN, CDR2 SYDVKM. Between the trimmed V and J ends, which lost 5 bases and 4 bases, there was a span of 11 bases. CDR3 length equals 13 residues. CDR3 residues: CASSLGGGTEAFF. DNA for the CDR3: TGTGCCAGCAGTCTGGGGGGGGGCACTGAAGCTTTCTTT. Using reference TRBV28 and TRBJ1-1 for the parts outside the CDR3, the full variable domain is DVKVTQSSRYLVKRTGEKVFLECVQDMDHENMFWYRQDPGLGLRLIYFSYDVKMKEKGDIPEGYSVSREKKERFSLILESASTNQTSMYLCASSLGGGTEAFFGQGTRLTVV.

This clone has only a few counts. At one boundary the junction diverges from the germline segment, which might be a read error. The V and J genes are TRBV20-1 and TRBJ1-4, with D possibly being TRBD1 (6 bases). Germline values: CDR1 DFQATT, CDR2 SNEGSKA (reference sequence). There are 10 residues in the CDR3. CDR3 bases: TGCAGTGCTCACCTAGGGGGTCCGATTTTT. Amino acid sequence: CSAHLGGPIF.

A word on this clone: The sample has other DNA sequences that encode this CDR3 too. This chain joins TRBV7-2 and TRBJ2-1; the match to TRBD2 covers 7 bases. V trimming: 0 bases; J trimming: 4 bases; junction bases outside the gene matches: 0. CDR1 and CDR2 (germline): SGHTA, FQGNSA. This CDR3 comprises 14 residues. CDR3 residues: CASSLAGGYNEQFF. The CDR3 DNA is TGTGCCAGCAGCTTAGCGGGAGGGTACAATGAGCAGTTCTTC.

The chain has TRBV30 and TRBJ1-3; D is ambiguous. Germline values: CDR1 GTSNPN, CDR2 SVGIG (reference sequence). The germline V and J ends were trimmed by 5 bases and 2 bases, with 4 bases remaining between them. The CDR3 consists of 11 residues. The CDR3 DNA sequence: TGTGCCTGGTCCGCTGGAAACACCATATATTTT. Protein product: CAWSAGNTIYF.

CDR3 coding DNA: TGTGCCAGCACGGGTGGGACTAGCTTCTACGAGCAGTACTTC. Encoded protein: CASTGGTSFYEQYF. The chain is built from TRBV6-1 and TRBJ2-7; 9 nucleotides agree with TRBD2. The CDR3 is 14 residues long. From germline, CDR1 is MNHNS and CDR2 SASEGT. J was trimmed by 3 bases and V by 7 bases; bases with no gene match: 7.

This sequence joins TRBV6-5 and TRBJ1-5; D unresolved. The CDR3 runs to 14 residues. Germline V lookup: CDR1 MNHEY, CDR2 SVGAGI. V gave up 11 bases and J gave up 3 bases, with 17 bases separating them. As DNA, the CDR3 is TGTGCCGCACGGCCAGCGGGCGCCAATCAGCCCCAGCATTTT. This translates into CAARPAGANQPQHF.

The rearrangement joins TRBV4-1 to TRBJ1-1; a possible D gene is TRBD1 (6 bases). Germline CDR1 is MGHRA and CDR2 is YSYEKL. Trimming took off 3 bases at V and 3 bases at J, with 11 bases between the two ends. The CDR3 spans 14 residues. The CDR3 region is CASSQRGMDTEAFF. CDR3 sequence (DNA): TGCGCCAGCAGCCAGAGGGGGATGGACACTGAAGCTTTCTTT.

The chain employs TRBV28 and TRBJ2-1; TRBD2 matches 9 bases. The CDR3 spans 15 residues. V dropped 5 bases and J dropped 7; count of bases not matched to a gene: 9. Germline V lookup: CDR1 MDHEN, CDR2 SYDVKM. The CDR3 loop reads CASSRTGGRGNEQFF. Here the CDR3 DNA reads TGTGCCAGCAGTCGTACCGGCGGGAGGGGTAATGAGCAGTTCTTC.

The chain is built from TRBV2 and TRBJ2-5, with 8 bases identical to TRBD2. The CDR3 length is 13 residues. The germline CDR1 and CDR2 sequences are SNHLY and FYNNEI. V lost 8 bases to trimming and J lost 4 bases; unmatched junction nucleotides: 6. The CDR3 bases are TGTGCCAGCTCGGGGGGACTAGTAGAGACCCAGTACTTC. Encoded protein: CASSGGLVETQYF. The whole variable domain, remainder taken from reference TRBV2 and TRBJ2-5, is EPEVTQTPSHQVTQMGQEVILRCVPISNHLYFYWYRQILGQKVEFLVSFYNNEISEKSEIFDDQFSVERPDGSNFTLKIRSTKLEDSAMYFCASSGGLVETQYFGPGTRLLVL.

This clone was seen only a few times. The CDR3 sequence: CASSEAQGDEAFF. CDR3 nucleotide sequence: TGTGCCAGCAGTGAAGCACAGGGTGATGAAGCTTTCTTT. The gene calls are TRBV6-1 and TRBJ1-1, with a tentative D call TRBD1 (6 bases). Germline CDR1 MNHNS, CDR2 SASEGT. CDR3 length: 13 amino acids. Trimming took off 0 bases at V and 7 bases at J, with 9 bases between the two ends.

The J gene is TRBJ1-2, the V gene TRBV18, with 7 bases aligning to TRBD1. The J segment lost 5 bases and the V segment lost 3 bases, leaving 6 bases of the junction unmatched. The CDR3 is made up of 14 amino acids. Germline-derived CDR1 and CDR2 are KGHSH and LQKENI. The CDR3 spells CASSPYQGVYGYTF. The CDR3, as DNA: TGTGCCAGCTCACCTTATCAGGGGGTATATGGCTACACCTTC. The full variable domain, with the rest looked up from reference TRBV18 and TRBJ1-2, is NAGVMQNPRHLVRRRGQEARLRCSPMKGHSHVYWYRQLPEEGLKFMVYLQKENIIDESGMPKERFSAEFPKEGPSILRIQQVVRGDSAAYFCASSPYQGVYGYTFGSGTRLTVV.

With regard to this clone: Its ends do not fully match the called genes, so a read error is possible. The chain couples TRBV18 to TRBJ2-7, with 12 positions matching TRBD2. The CDR3 has 15 amino acids. Germline CDR1 and CDR2: KGHSH and LQKENI. CDR3 sequence reads: CASSPPSGGDYEQYF. Here the CDR3 DNA reads TGTGCCAGCTCGCCACCTAGCGGGGGGGACTACGAGCAGTACTTC.

The V call is TRBV19, the J call TRBJ1-1; D gene unclear. Trimming stripped 6 bases from V and 2 bases from J, with 13 bases between. CDR1 and CDR2 (germline): LNHDA, SQIVND (reference sequence). CDR3 length equals 14 residues. This chain's CDR3 is CASRVTLPNTEAFF. The CDR3 DNA reads as TGTGCCAGTAGAGTCACACTACCAAACACTGAAGCTTTCTTT.

Only one count was recorded for this clone. The CDR3 reads CASSPRDRKTEAFF. The CDR3 DNA reads as TGTGCCAGCAGTCCCCGGGACAGGAAGACTGAAGCTTTCTTT. The genes are TRBV27 and TRBJ1-1; 8 bases align to TRBD1. The ends lost 5 bases at V and 5 bases at J; junction bases unmatched: 7. This CDR3 comprises 14 residues. Germline lookup yields CDR1 MNHEY and CDR2 SMNVEV (reference sequence).

The chain has TRBV4-1 and TRBJ2-7, with D maybe TRBD2 (6 bases). Trimming stripped 0 bases from V and 2 bases from J, with 8 bases between. The CDR3 sequence is 14 residues long. Germline lookup yields CDR1 MGHRA and CDR2 YSYEKL. DNA of the CDR3: TGCGCCAGCAGCCAAGACGGGAGCGCCTACGAGCAGTACTTC. As protein: CASSQDGSAYEQYF.